The entry that follows covers one T cell receptor beta chain sequence. This sample was taken from a study of blood T cells in healthy people across ages. V lost 0 bases to trimming and J lost 5 bases; unmatched junction nucleotides: 9. Germline CDR1 is SGHRS and CDR2 is YFSETQ. This CDR3 region has 16 residues. A minimum of 6 micrograms of total RNA was extracted per sample. Combining a sample-barcoded 5' primer with a J-beta primer mix, a second PCR ran for roughly 7 to 12 cycles. TCRdb re-analysed the 5' RACE reads in MiXCR, keeping a single row per CDR3 protein. The sample has about 760,000 distinct CDR3 sequences; 20% to 25% are singletons. These same records also appear under a second study, on T cells of mothers and their children. From that paper: Mothers and children who were related shared slightly more overlap than unrelated pairs, but not significantly more.

V usage is TRBV5-1 and J usage is TRBJ2-7; 9 nucleotides align to TRBD1. The clonotype was recovered from a boy aged 5-17 years in good health. Input material: blood. The CDR3 spells CASSLAGGQGFDEQYF. Here the CDR3 DNA reads TGCGCCAGCAGCTTGGCGGGGGGACAGGGTTTCGACGAGCAGTACTTC.